The clone carrying this T cell receptor (beta chain) was detected many times. This entry is derived from a study of T cells of healthy individuals. The V end was cut by 5 bases, the J end by 3 bases, with 11 bases between. CDR1 is MNHEY and CDR2 is SVGAGI in the germline V gene. CDR3 length: 13 residues. TCRdb analysed the 5' RACE reads with MiXCR anew, one entry per CDR3 protein. The profile shows around 79,000 distinct CDR3 sequences, approximately 4.7% of them singletons. The chain recombines TRBV6-5 with TRBJ2-7; a possible D gene is TRBD2 (6 bases). This receptor was taken from a female donor in good health. CDR3 residues: CASSPRGSYEQYF. CDR3 sequence (DNA): TGTGCCAGCAGTCCCCGGGGGAGCTACGAGCAGTACTTC.